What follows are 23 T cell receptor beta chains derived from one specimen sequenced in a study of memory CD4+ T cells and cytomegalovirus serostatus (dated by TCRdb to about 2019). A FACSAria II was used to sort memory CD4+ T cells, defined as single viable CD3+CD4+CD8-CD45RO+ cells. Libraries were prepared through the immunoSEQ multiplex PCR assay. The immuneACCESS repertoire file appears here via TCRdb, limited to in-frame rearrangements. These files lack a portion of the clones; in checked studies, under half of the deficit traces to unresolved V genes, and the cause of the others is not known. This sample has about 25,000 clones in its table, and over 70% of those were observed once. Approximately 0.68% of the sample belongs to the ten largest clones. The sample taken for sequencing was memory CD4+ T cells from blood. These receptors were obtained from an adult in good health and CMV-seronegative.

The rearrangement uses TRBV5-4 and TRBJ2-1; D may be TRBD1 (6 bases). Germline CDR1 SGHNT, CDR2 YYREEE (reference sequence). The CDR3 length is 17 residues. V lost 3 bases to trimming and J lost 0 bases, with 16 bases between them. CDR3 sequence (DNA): TGTGCCAGCAGCTCCGCCGGGACAACCTACTCCTACAATGAGCAGTTCTTC. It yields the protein CASSSAGTTYSYNEQFF.

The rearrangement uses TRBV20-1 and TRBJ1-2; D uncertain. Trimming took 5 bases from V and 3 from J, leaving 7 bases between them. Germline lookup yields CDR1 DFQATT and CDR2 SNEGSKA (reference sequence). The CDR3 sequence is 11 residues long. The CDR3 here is CSAEAYYGYTF. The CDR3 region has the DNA TGCAGTGCTGAGGCGTACTATGGCTACACCTTC.

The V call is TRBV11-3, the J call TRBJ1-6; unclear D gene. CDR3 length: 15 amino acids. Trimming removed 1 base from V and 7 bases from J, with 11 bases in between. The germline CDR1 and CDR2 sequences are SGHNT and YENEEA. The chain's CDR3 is CASSLVSGDNSPLHF. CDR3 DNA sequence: TGTGCCAGCAGCTTAGTTTCTGGAGACAATTCACCCCTCCACTTT.

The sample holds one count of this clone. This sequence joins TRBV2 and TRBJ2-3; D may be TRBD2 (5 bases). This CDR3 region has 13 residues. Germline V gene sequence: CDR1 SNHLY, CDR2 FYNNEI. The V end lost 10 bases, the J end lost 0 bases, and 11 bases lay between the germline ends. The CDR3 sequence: CATTGLSTDTQYF. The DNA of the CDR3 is TGTGCCACCACTGGACTGAGCACAGATACGCAGTATTTT. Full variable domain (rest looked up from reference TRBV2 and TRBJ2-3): EPEVTQTPSHQVTQMGQEVILRCVPISNHLYFYWYRQILGQKVEFLVSFYNNEISEKSEIFDDQFSVERPDGSNFTLKIRSTKLEDSAMYFCATTGLSTDTQYFGPGTRLTVL.

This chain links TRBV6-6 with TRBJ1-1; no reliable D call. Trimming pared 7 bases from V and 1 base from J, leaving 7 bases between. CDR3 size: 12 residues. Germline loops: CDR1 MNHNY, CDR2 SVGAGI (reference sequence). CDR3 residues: CASNPPNTEAFF. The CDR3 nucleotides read TGTGCCAGCAACCCCCCGAACACTGAAGCTTTCTTT.

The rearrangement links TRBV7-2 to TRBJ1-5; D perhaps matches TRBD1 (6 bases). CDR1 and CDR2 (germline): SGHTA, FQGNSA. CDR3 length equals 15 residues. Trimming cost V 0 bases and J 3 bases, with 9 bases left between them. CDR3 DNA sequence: TGTGCCAGCAGCTTAGCGGGGACAACCAATCAGCCCCAGCATTTT. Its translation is CASSLAGTTNQPQHF.

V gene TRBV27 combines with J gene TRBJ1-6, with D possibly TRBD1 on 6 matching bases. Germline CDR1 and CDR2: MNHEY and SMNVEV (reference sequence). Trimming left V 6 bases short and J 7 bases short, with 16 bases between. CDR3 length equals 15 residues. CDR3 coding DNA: TGTGCCAGCAGACTAAACAGGGTGGGGAATTCACCCCTCCACTTT. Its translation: CASRLNRVGNSPLHF.

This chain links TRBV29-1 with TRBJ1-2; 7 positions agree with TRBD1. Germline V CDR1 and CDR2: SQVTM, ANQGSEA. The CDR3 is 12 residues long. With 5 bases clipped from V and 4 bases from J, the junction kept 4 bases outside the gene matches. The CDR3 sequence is CSVHRGVYGYTF. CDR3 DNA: TGCAGCGTTCACAGGGGAGTCTATGGCTACACCTTC.

CDR3 bases: TGCGCCAGCAGCTTGGAGTCTAGCGGGGGGGCCCCTTCCGAGCAGTACTTC. This sequence encodes CASSLESSGGAPSEQYF. The chain links TRBV5-1 to TRBJ2-7; TRBD2 agrees at 12 bases. The germline CDR1 and CDR2 sequences are SGHRS and YFSETQ. There are 17 residues in the CDR3. V lost 0 bases to trimming and J lost 6 bases; unmatched junction nucleotides: 10.

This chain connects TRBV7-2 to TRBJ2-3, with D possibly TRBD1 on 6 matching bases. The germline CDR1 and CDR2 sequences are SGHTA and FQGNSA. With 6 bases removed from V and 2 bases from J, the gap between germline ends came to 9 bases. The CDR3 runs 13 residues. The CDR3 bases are TGTGCCAGCAGTAGACAGGTCACAGATACGCAGTATTTT. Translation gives CASSRQVTDTQYF.

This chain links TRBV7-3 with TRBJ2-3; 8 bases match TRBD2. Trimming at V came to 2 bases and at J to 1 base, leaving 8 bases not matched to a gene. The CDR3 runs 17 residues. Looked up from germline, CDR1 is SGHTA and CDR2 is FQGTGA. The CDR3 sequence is CASSLREGVLGTDTQYF. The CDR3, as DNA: TGTGCCAGCAGCTTACGGGAGGGGGTTTTGGGCACAGATACGCAGTATTTT.

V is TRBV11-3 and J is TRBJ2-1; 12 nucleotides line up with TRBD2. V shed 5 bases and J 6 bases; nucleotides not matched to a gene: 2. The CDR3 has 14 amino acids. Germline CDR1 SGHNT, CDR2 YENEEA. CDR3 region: CASSLAGGRNEQFF. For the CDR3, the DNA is TGTGCCAGCAGCCTAGCGGGGGGGCGCAATGAGCAGTTCTTC. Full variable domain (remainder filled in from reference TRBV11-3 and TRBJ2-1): EAGVVQSPRYKIIEKKQPVAFWCNPISGHNTLYWYLQNLGQGPELLIRYENEEAVDDSQLPKDRFSAERLKGVDSTLKIQPAELGDSAVYLCASSLAGGRNEQFFGPGTRLTVL.

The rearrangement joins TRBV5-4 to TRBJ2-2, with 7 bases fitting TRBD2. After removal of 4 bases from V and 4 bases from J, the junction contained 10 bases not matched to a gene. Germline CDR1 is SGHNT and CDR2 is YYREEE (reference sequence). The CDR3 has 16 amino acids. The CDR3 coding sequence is TGTGCCAGCAGCGACCCCAAGCGGGGTGCCACCGGGGAGCTGTTTTTT. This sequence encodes CASSDPKRGATGELFF.

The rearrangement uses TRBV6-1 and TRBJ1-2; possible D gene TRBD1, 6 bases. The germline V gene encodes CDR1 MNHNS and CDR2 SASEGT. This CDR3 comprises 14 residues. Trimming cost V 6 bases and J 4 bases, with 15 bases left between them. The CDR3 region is CASSNPDSFYGYTF. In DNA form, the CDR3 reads TGTGCCAGCAGCAACCCGGACAGCTTCTATGGCTACACCTTC.

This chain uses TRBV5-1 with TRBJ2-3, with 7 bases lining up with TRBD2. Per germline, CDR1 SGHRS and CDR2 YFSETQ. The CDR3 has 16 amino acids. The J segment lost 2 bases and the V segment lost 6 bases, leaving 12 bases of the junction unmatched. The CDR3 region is CASTAWGGIDTDTQYF. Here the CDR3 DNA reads TGCGCCAGCACGGCTTGGGGGGGTATTGACACAGATACGCAGTATTTT.

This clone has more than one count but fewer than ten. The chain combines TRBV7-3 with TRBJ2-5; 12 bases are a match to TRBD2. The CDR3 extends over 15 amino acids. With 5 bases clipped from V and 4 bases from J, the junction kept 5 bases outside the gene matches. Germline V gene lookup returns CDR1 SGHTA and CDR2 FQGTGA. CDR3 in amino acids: CASSPASGGAETQYF. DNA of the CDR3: TGTGCCAGCAGCCCCGCTAGCGGGGGGGCAGAGACCCAGTACTTC.

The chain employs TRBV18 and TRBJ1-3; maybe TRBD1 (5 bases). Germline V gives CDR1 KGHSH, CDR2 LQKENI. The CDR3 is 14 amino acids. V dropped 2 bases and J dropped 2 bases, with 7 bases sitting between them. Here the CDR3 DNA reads TGTGCCAGCTCACCAGACAGTCCTGGAAACACCATATATTTT. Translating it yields CASSPDSPGNTIYF.

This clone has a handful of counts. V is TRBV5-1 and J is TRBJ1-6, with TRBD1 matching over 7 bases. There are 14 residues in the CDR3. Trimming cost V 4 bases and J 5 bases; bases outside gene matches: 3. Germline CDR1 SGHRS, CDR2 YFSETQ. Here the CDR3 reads CASSMGQNNSPLHF. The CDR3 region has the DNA TGCGCCAGCAGCATGGGACAGAATAATTCACCCCTCCACTTT.

The CDR3 spells CASSQDWALGTNVADTQYF. Written as DNA, the CDR3 is TGCGCCAGCAGCCAAGATTGGGCCCTCGGGACAAACGTTGCAGATACGCAGTATTTT. The chain is built from TRBV4-3 and TRBJ2-3; maybe TRBD1 (6 bases). V dropped 0 bases and J dropped 4 bases, with 23 bases sitting between them. This CDR3 is built from 19 residues. Germline lookup yields CDR1 LGHNA and CDR2 YSLEER.

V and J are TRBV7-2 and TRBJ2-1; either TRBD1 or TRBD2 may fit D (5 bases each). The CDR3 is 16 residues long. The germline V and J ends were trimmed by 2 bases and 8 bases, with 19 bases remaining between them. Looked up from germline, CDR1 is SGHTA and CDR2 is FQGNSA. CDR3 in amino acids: CASSLNAVGLGDEQFF. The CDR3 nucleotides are TGTGCCAGCAGCTTAAATGCCGTGGGGTTGGGGGATGAGCAGTTCTTC.

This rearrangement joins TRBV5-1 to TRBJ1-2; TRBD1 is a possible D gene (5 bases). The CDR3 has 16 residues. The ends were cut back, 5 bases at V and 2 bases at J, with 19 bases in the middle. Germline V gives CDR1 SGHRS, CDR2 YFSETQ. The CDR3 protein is CASRRDLGAGNYGYTF. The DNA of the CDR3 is TGCGCCAGCAGACGAGACCTCGGGGCTGGGAACTATGGCTACACCTTC.

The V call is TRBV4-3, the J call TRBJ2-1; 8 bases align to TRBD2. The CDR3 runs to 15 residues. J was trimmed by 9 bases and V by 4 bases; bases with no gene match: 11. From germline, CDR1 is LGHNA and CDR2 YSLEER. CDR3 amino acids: CASSPRDTGGGEQFF. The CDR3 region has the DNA TGCGCCAGCAGCCCTCGGGACACGGGAGGGGGTGAGCAGTTCTTC.

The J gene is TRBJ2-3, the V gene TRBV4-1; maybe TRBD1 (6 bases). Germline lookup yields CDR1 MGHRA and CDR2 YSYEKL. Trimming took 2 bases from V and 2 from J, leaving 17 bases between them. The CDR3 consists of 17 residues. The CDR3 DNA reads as TGCGCCAGCAGCCAAAGGACAGCAATTATCACCACAGATACGCAGTATTTT. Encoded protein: CASSQRTAIITTDTQYF.